The present T cell receptor beta chain was sequenced within a study of early T cells in non-severe SARS-CoV-2 infection. The overall study: Bulk RNA from unsorted whole blood was sequenced; chains were unpaired. Findings and caveats of the study: VDJdb matching, biased toward anti-spike CD8 responses, missed private and CD4 specificities.

The TCR library protocol was used to attach unique molecular identifiers. These identifiers were attached to individual cDNA molecules. TCRdb ran MiXCR on the 5' RACE reads and lists one entry per CDR3 protein. The repertoire has some 50,000 distinct CDR3 sequences, about 9.4% of them found once; the top ten carry around 4.4%. The sample holds a few counts of this clonotype. The antigen remains undetermined. The CDR3 sequence is 14 residues long. In germline, CDR1 is SQVTM, CDR2 ANQGSEA. V was trimmed by 6 bases and J by 1 base, leaving 15 bases between them. The chain carries TRBV29-1 and TRBJ1-1, with D perhaps TRBD1 (5 bases). This sequence was found in an adult who was a healthcare worker with PCR-confirmed SARS-CoV-2 infection or an uninfected control (not recorded which). The sequenced material came from whole blood. This CDR3 is CSVKLQGQNTEAFF. In DNA, the CDR3 is TGCAGCGTGAAATTGCAGGGCCAGAACACTGAAGCTTTCTTT.